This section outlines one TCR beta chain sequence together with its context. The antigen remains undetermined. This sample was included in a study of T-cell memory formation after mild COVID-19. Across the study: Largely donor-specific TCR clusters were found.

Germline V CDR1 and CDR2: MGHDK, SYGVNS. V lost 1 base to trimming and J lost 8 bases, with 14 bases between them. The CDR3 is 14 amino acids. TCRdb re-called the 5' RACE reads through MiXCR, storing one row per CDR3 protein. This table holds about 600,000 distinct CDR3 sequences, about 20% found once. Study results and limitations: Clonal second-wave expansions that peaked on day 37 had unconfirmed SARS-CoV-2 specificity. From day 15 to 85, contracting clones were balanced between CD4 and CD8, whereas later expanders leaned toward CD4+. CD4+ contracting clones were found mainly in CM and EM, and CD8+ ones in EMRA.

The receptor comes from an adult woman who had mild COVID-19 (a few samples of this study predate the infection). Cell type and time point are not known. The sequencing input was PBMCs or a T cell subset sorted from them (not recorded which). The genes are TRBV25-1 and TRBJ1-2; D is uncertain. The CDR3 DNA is TGTGCCAGCAGTGAATTAGTGCACGGAGAGGGCTACACCTTC. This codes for CASSELVHGEGYTF.